A single sample is the source of the 2 T cell receptor beta chains below, sequenced in a study of Ad26.COV2.S vaccination and SARS-CoV-2 variants. TCRdb's table, derived via immunoSEQ multiplex PCR, lists solely in-frame clones and lacks some. The sample has under 150,000 clones, about nine tenths seen once. The sequencing here drew on peripheral blood, taken after recovery from COVID-19. The source of these receptors is a human donor who had recovered from COVID-19.

J is TRBJ1-3 and V is TRBV4-1; no clear D gene. This CDR3 has 17 residues. Trimming pared 1 base from V and 0 bases from J, leaving 13 bases between. From germline, CDR1 is MGHRA and CDR2 YSYEKL. CDR3 sequence (DNA): TGCGCCAGCAGCCAAGTTCTGGGCGCGAGCTCTGGAAACACCATATATTTT. This codes for CASSQVLGASSGNTIYF.

This clone was seen at least ten times. V gene TRBV21-1 combines with J gene TRBJ1-1. TRBV21-1 is a pseudogene. CDR3 length equals 12 residues. The CDR3 nucleotides are TGTGCCAGCAGCAAAGGGGGGACTGAAGCTTTCTTT. Encoded protein: CASSKGGTEAFF.